This entry describes one T cell receptor (beta chain). Those who participated ranged in age from about 18 to 89 years and resided in 20 to 30 US areas. Participant-given clinical history determined each cohort assignment. These data originate in a study of blood T cell repertoires in COVID-19. In the authors' workflow: Reference gene primer amplification gave estimated nucleated cell counts. Here immunoSEQ multiplex PCR was the method, and the copy in TCRdb shows in-frame clones only, minus some. The V and J calls and clone size come from that table; D and trimming were worked out from the DNA. The sample lists some 510,000 clones, 88% occurring once. Germline V gene data show CDR1 as SEHNR and CDR2 as FQNEAQ (reference sequence). The V segment lost 0 bases and the J segment 5 bases; nucleotides outside the gene matches: 4. The CDR3 sequence is 16 residues long.

The chain couples TRBV7-9 to TRBJ2-3, with 11 bases aligning to TRBD1. Specimen: PBMCs or T cells enriched from blood (not recorded which). The TCR was taken from a woman aged 40 to 50 who had recovered from COVID-19. The CDR3 protein is CASSLASGTGGDTQYF. The CDR3 DNA follows: TGTGCCAGCAGCTTAGCATCCGGGACAGGGGGAGATACGCAGTATTTT.